The 11 T cell receptor beta chains below all came from one sample that was sequenced in a study of neoadjuvant nivolumab and ipilimumab in lung cancer. The protocol was immunoSEQ multiplex PCR, while the TCRdb copy is restricted to in-frame clones and leaves out a portion. The sample holds fewer than 25,000 clones, approximately 81% seen once. This material consisted of peripheral blood, taken before neoadjuvant nivolumab, alone or with ipilimumab. All receptors derive from an adult with non-small cell lung cancer.

As regards this clone: It is unclear where the CDR3 begins or ends on the DNA, so no DNA is shown, and the CDR3 is as TCRdb lists it. The CDR3 reads CASSVATGAGDCFF. V usage is TRBV9 and J usage is TRBJ2-1; the table's D call of TRBD2 was not tested on the DNA. The CDR3 spans 14 amino acids, including both terminal residues. Germline values: CDR1 SGDLS, CDR2 YYNGEE.

The chain is built from TRBV27 and TRBJ2-7; D unclear. CDR3 size: 14 residues. CDR1 and CDR2 from the germline V gene are MNHEY and SMNVEV (reference sequence). V shed 5 bases and J shed 3 bases, with 14 bases lying between them. This CDR3 is CASSPLPRSYEQYF. The CDR3 nucleotides read TGTGCCAGCAGTCCTCTCCCTCGGAGCTACGAGCAGTACTTC.

This chain links TRBV5-1 with TRBJ2-7; 11 bases are shared with TRBD2. The ends lost 4 bases at V and 0 bases at J; junction bases unmatched: 3. The CDR3 covers 15 residues. CDR1 and CDR2 from the germline V gene are SGHRS and YFSETQ. The CDR3 DNA is TGCGCCAGCAGCATCGGACTAGCGGGCTCCTACGAGCAGTACTTC. The encoded protein is CASSIGLAGSYEQYF.

J is TRBJ2-2 and V is TRBV7-9, with 7 positions matching TRBD1. CDR3 length equals 15 residues. In germline, CDR1 is SEHNR, CDR2 FQNEAQ (reference sequence). With V trimmed by 5 bases and J by 0 bases, 3 bases remained unmatched. The chain's CDR3 is CASSVGTANTGELFF. CDR3 DNA sequence: TGTGCCAGCAGCGTCGGGACAGCGAACACCGGGGAGCTGTTTTTT.

The rearrangement links TRBV5-4 to TRBJ2-1, with no clear D. CDR3 length: 12 amino acids. Germline V gives CDR1 SGHNT, CDR2 YYREEE (reference sequence). Trimming pared 2 bases from V and 3 bases from J, leaving 3 bases between. CDR3 region: CASSFSYNEQFF. DNA for the CDR3: TGTGCCAGCAGCTTTAGCTACAATGAGCAGTTCTTC.

V is TRBV4-3 and J is TRBJ2-3, with D maybe TRBD2 (5 bases). V gave up 4 bases and J gave up 4 bases, with 21 bases separating them. The germline CDR1 and CDR2 sequences are LGHNA and YSLEER. This CDR3 has 17 residues. CDR3 bases: TGCGCCAGCAGCCGGATGATGATGGGAGTGGGATCAGATACGCAGTATTTT. Its translation is CASSRMMMGVGSDTQYF.

J is TRBJ1-2 and V is TRBV5-5, with TRBD1 matching over 9 bases. The CDR3 runs to 14 residues. Germline CDR1 reads SGHKS; CDR2 reads YYEKEE (reference sequence). The V segment lost 4 bases and the J segment 7 bases; nucleotides outside the gene matches: 8. CDR3 loop: CASSPGQGAGGYTF. The CDR3 DNA reads as TGTGCCAGCAGCCCGGGACAGGGAGCAGGTGGCTACACCTTC. The entire variable domain, with the rest obtained from reference TRBV5-5 and TRBJ1-2, is as follows: DAGVTQSPTHLIKTRGQQVTLRCSPISGHKSVSWYQQVLGQGPQFIFQYYEKEERGRGNFPDRFSARQFPNYSSELNVNALLLGDSALYLCASSPGQGAGGYTFGSGTRLTVV.

The chain recombines TRBV30 with TRBJ2-7; 7 nucleotides line up with TRBD1. Germline CDR1 GTSNPN, CDR2 SVGIG (reference sequence). V lost 2 bases and J lost 2; bases outside the gene matches: 3. CDR3 size: 13 residues. The CDR3 protein is CAWSTGDAYEQYF. The CDR3 region has the DNA TGTGCCTGGAGTACAGGGGACGCCTACGAGCAGTACTTC. The full variable domain, its missing parts supplied by reference TRBV30 and TRBJ2-7, is SQTIHQWPATLVQPVGSPLSLECTVEGTSNPNLYWYRQAAGRGLQLLFYSVGIGQISSEVPQNLSASRPQDRQFILSSKKLLLSDSGFYLCAWSTGDAYEQYFGPGTRLTVT.

The CDR3, as DNA: TGTGCCAGCAGCTTGTTTGGGGGGGCGATCGAGCAGTACTTC. It codes for CASSLFGGAIEQYF. V and J are TRBV11-3 and TRBJ2-7; D perhaps matches TRBD2 (7 bases). The ends were cut back, 3 bases at V and 6 bases at J, with 15 bases in the middle. The CDR3 contains 14 residues. CDR1 and CDR2 from the germline V gene are SGHNT and YENEEA.

The J gene is TRBJ1-1, the V gene TRBV11-2, with 9 bases lining up with TRBD1. CDR3 size: 13 residues. Germline V CDR1 and CDR2: SGHAT, FQNNGV. The trim removed 7 bases at V and 9 bases at J, leaving 9 bases unmatched. CDR3 nucleotides: TGTGCCAGCATCAGAGACAGGGGGTATCAAGCTTTCTTT. Encoded protein: CASIRDRGYQAFF.

The genes are TRBV9 and TRBJ2-1; no clear D. This CDR3 comprises 14 residues. V was pared by 4 bases and J by 4 bases, with 12 bases between. In germline, CDR1 is SGDLS, CDR2 YYNGEE. CDR3 nucleotides: TGTGCCAGCAGCCCTCAACTTCTGTACAATGAGCAGTTCTTC. Residues: CASSPQLLYNEQFF.